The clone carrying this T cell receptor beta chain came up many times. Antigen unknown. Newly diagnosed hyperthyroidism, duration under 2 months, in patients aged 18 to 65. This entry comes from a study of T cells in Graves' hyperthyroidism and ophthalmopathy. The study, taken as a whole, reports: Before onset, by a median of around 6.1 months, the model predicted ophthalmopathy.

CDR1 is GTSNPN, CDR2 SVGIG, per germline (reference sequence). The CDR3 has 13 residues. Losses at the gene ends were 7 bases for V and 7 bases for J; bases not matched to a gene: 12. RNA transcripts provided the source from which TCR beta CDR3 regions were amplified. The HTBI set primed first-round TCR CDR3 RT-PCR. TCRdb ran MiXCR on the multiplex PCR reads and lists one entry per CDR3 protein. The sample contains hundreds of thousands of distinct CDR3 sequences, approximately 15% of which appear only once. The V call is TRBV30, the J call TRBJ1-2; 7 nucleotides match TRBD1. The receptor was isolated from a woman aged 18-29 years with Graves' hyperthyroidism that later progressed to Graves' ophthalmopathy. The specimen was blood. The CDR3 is CALDRVGSFGYTF. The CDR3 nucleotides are TGTGCCTTAGACAGGGTTGGATCGTTTGGCTACACCTTC.